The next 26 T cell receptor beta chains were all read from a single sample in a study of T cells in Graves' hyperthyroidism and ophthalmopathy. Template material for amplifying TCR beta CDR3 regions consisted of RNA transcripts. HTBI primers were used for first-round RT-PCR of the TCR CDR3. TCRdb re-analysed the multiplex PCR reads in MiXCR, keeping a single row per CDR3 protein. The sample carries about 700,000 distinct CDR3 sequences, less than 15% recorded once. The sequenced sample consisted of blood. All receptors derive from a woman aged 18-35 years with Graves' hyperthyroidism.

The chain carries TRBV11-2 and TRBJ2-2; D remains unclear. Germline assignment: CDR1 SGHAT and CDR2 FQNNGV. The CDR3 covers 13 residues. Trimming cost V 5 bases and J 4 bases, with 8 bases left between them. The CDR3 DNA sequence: TGTGCCAGCAGCCGAATCGGCACCGGGGAGCTGTTTTTT. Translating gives CASSRIGTGELFF.

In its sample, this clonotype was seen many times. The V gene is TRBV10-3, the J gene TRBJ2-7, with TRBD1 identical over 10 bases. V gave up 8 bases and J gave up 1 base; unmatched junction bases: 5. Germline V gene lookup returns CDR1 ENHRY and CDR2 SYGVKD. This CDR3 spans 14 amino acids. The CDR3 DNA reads TGTGCCATCGGACCGGGACAGGGGTCCTACGAGCAGTACTTC. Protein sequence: CAIGPGQGSYEQYF.

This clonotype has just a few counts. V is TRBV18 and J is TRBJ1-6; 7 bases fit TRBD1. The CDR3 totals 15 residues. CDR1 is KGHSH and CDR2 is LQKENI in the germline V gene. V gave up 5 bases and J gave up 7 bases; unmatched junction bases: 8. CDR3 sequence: CASSERQGPNSPLHF. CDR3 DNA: TGTGCCAGCTCAGAAAGACAGGGACCGAATTCACCCCTCCACTTT.

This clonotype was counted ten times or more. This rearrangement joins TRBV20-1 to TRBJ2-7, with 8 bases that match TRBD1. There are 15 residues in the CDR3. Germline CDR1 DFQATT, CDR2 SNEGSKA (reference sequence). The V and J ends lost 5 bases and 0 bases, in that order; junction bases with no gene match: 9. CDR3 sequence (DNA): TGCAGTGCTTACGATCGACAGGGGTTCTCCTACGAGCAGTACTTC. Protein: CSAYDRQGFSYEQYF.

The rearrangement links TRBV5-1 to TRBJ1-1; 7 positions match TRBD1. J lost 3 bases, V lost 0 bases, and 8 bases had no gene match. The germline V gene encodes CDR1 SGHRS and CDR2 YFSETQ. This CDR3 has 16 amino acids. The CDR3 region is CASSLEGGGRYTEAFF. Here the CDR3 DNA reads TGCGCCAGCAGCTTGGAAGGGGGCGGGCGGTACACTGAAGCTTTCTTT.

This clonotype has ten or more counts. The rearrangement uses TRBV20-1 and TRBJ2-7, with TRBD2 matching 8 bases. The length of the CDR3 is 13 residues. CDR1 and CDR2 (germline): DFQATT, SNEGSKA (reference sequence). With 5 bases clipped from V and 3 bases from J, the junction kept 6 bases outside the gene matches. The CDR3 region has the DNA TGCAGTGCTGGAGGGACTAGGGACTACGAGCAGTACTTC. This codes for CSAGGTRDYEQYF.

CDR3 amino acids: CASTDRINTEAFF. The DNA for the CDR3 is TGTGCCAGCACTGACAGAATAAACACTGAAGCTTTCTTT. The chain is built from TRBV6-1 and TRBJ1-1; tentatively, D is TRBD1 (5 bases). Germline CDR1 reads MNHNS; CDR2 reads SASEGT. This CDR3 has 13 residues. Trimming left V 7 bases short and J 2 bases short, with 11 bases between.

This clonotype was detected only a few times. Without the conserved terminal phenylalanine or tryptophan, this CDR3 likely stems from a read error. CDR3 sequence: CASRRRAADNEKLFL. The CDR3 coding sequence is TGTGCCAGCAGGCGGAGGGCAGCCGATAATGAAAAACTGTTTCTT. The rearrangement links TRBV2 to TRBJ1-4; D is unresolved. Germline V CDR1 and CDR2: SNHLY, FYNNEI. V lost 6 bases and J lost 4, with 15 bases in between. This CDR3 has 15 residues.

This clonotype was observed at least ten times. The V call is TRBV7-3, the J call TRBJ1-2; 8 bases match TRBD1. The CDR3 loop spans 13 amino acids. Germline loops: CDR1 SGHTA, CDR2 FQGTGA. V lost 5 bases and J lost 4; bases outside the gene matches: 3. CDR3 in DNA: TGTGCCAGCAGCCCGACAGGGGCCTATGGCTACACCTTC. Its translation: CASSPTGAYGYTF. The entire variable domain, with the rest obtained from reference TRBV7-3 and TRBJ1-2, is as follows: GAGVSQTPSNKVTEKGKYVELRCDPISGHTALYWYRQSLGQGPEFLIYFQGTGAADDSGLPNDRFFAVRPEGSVSTLKIQRTERGDSAVYLCASSPTGAYGYTFGSGTRLTVV.

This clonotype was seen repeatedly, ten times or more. The chain's CDR3 is CASSTPGQGSETQYF. The CDR3 nucleotides are TGTGCCAGCAGCACCCCGGGACAGGGGAGTGAGACCCAGTACTTC. V gene TRBV11-2 combines with J gene TRBJ2-5, with 10 bases aligning to TRBD1. V shed 5 bases and J 5 bases; nucleotides not matched to a gene: 8. This CDR3 is 15 amino acids long. The V gene's germline CDR1 is SGHAT and CDR2 FQNNGV.

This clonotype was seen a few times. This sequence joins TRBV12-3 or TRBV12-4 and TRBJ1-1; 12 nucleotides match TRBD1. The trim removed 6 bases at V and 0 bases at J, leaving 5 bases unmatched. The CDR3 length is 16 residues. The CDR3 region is CASSRGQGAVNTEAFF. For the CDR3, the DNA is TGTGCCAGCAGCCGGGGACAGGGGGCCGTGAACACTGAAGCTTTCTTT.

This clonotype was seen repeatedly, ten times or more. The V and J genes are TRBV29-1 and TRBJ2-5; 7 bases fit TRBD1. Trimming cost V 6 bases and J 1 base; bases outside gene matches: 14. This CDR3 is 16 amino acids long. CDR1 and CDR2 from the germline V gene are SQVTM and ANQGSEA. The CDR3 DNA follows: TGCAGCGTGCGGTCGGACAGGCGTCGGACCCAAGAGACCCAGTACTTC. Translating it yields CSVRSDRRRTQETQYF.

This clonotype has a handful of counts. DNA for the CDR3: TGTGCCAGTAGTATCAGGTCGGGCTCCTACGAGCAGTACTTC. Its translation is CASSIRSGSYEQYF. V and J are TRBV19 and TRBJ2-7; D unresolved. The CDR3 sequence is 14 residues long. Trimming stripped 3 bases from V and 0 bases from J, with 9 bases between. Germline V lookup: CDR1 LNHDA, CDR2 SQIVND (reference sequence).

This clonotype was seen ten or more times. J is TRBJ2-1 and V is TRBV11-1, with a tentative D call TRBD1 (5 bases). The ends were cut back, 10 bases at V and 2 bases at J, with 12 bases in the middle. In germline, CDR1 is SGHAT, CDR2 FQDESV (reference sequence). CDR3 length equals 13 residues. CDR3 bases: TGTGCCACTTCGGACACGACCTACAATGAGCAGTTCTTC. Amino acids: CATSDTTYNEQFF.

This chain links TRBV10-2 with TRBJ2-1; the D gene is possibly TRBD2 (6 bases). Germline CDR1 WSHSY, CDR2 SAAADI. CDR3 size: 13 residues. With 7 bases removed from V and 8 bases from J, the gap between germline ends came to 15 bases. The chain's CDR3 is CASTDLALHEQFF. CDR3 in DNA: TGCGCCAGCACCGACCTAGCGTTGCATGAGCAGTTCTTC.

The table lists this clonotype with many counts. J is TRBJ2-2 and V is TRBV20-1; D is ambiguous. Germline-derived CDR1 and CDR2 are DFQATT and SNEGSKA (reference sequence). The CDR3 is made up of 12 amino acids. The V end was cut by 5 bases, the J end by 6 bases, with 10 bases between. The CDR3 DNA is TGCAGTGCTGCAAGTAGCCCCGGGGAGCTGTTTTTT. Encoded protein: CSAASSPGELFF.

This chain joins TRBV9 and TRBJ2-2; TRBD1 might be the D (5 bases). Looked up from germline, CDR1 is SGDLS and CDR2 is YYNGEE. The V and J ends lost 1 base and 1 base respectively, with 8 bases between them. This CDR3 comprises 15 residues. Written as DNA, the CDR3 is TGTGCCAGCAGCGTACGACAGCAGAACACCGGGGAGCTGTTTTTT. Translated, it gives CASSVRQQNTGELFF. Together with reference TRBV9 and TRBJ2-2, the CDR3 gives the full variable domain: DSGVTQTPKHLITATGQRVTLRCSPRSGDLSVYWYQQSLDQGLQFLIQYYNGEERAKGNILERFSAQQFPDLHSELNLSSLELGDSALYFCASSVRQQNTGELFFGEGSRLTVL.

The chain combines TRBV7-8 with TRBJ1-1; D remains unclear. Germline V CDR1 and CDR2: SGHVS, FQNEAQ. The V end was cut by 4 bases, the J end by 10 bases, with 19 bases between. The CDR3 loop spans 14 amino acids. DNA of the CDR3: TGTGCCAGCAGCTCTACAACTAGTCGGGCCTTAGCTTTCTTT. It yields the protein CASSSTTSRALAFF.

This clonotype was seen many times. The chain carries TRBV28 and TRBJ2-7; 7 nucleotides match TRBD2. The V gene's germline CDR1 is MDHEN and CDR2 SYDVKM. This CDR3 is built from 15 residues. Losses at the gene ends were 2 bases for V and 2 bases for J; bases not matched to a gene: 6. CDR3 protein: CASSLVAGDAYEQYF. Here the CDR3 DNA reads TGTGCCAGCAGTTTAGTAGCGGGTGATGCCTACGAGCAGTACTTC.

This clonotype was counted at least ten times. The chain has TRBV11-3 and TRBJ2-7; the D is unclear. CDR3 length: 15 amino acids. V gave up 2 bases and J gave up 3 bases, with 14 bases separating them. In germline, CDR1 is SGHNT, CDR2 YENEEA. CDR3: CASSLTRNPYYEQYF. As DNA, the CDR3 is TGTGCCAGCAGCTTAACGAGAAACCCCTACTACGAGCAGTACTTC. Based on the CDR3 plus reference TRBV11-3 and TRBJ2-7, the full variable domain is EAGVVQSPRYKIIEKKQPVAFWCNPISGHNTLYWYLQNLGQGPELLIRYENEEAVDDSQLPKDRFSAERLKGVDSTLKIQPAELGDSAVYLCASSLTRNPYYEQYFGPGTRLTVT.

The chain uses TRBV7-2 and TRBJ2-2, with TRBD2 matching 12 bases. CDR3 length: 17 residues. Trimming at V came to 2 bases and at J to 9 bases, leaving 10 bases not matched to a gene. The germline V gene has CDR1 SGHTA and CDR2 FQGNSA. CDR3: CASSLNPLAGGARELFF. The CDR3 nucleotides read TGTGCCAGCAGCTTAAACCCCCTAGCGGGAGGGGCCCGGGAGCTGTTTTTT.

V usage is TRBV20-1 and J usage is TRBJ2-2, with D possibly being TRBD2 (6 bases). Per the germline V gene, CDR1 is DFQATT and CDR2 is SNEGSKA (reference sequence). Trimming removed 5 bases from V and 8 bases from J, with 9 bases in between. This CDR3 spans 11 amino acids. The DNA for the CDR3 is TGCAGTGCTGGGGGGAGTGGGGAGCTGTTTTTT. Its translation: CSAGGSGELFF.

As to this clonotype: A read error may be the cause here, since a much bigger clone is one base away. The DNA of the CDR3 is TGTGCCAGCAGGGGGACATGGGTCGGCGGCTACACCTTC. Its translation is CASRGTWVGGYTF. The V call is TRBV2, the J call TRBJ1-2; weak D call: TRBD1 (6 bases). Between the trimmed V and J ends, which lost 6 bases and 8 bases, there was a span of 16 bases. The CDR3 has 13 amino acids. Germline V lookup: CDR1 SNHLY, CDR2 FYNNEI. Looking up the rest from reference TRBV2 and TRBJ1-2 gives the full variable domain: EPEVTQTPSHQVTQMGQEVILRCVPISNHLYFYWYRQILGQKVEFLVSFYNNEISEKSEIFDDQFSVERPDGSNFTLKIRSTKLEDSAMYFCASRGTWVGGYTFGSGTRLTVV.

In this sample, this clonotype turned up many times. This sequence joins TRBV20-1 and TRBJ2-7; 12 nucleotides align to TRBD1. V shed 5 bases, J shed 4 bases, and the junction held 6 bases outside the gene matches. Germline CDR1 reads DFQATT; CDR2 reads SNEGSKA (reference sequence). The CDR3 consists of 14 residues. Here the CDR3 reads CSASGTGGWYEQYF. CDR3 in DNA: TGCAGTGCTTCCGGGACAGGGGGCTGGTACGAGCAGTACTTC.

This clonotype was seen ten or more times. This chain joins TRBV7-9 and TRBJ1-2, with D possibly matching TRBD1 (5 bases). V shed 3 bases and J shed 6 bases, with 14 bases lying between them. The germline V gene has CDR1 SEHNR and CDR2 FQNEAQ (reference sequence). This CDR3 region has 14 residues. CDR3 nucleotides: TGTGCCAGCAGCTTTAGGGACTTTGGAAATGGCTACACCTTC. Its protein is CASSFRDFGNGYTF. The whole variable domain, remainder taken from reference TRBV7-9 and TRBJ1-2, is DTGVSQNPRHKITKRGQNVTFRCDPISEHNRLYWYRQTLGQGPEFLTYFQNEAQLEKSRLLSDRFSAERPKGSFSTLEIQRTEQGDSAMYLCASSFRDFGNGYTFGSGTRLTVV.

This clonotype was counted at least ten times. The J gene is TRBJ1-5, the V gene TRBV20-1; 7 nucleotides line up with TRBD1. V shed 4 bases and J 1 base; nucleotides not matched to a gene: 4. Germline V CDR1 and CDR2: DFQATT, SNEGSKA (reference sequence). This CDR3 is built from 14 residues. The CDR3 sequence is CSATQGESNQPQHF. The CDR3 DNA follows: TGCAGTGCTACCCAGGGGGAAAGCAATCAGCCCCAGCATTTT.